This is a list of T cell receptor beta chains from one sample in a study of blood T cell repertoires in COVID-19. Only in-frame clones appear in the TCRdb table, and some are missing; sequencing was by immunoSEQ multiplex PCR. This table has 200,000 to 250,000 clones, about 84% appearing once. The sample comprised peripheral blood. The receptors were sampled from a woman older than 75 with COVID-19, enrolled during active disease. Both conserved end residues are part of each CDR3. The D gene is left open where the match is weak. Rows give clone size only sometimes, using once, few, many, or a class for an expanded clone.

-	-	TRBV9	TRBJ1-1	CASSENHNTEAFF	TGTGCCAGCAGCGAAAATCATAACACTGAAGCTTTCTTT
-	-	TRBV7-9	TRBJ1-6	CASSLGGRGNSPLHF	TGTGCCAGCAGCTTAGGGGGGCGCGGAAATTCACCCCTCCACTTT
few	TRBD1	TRBV7-2	TRBJ1-2	CASSSLLAGGVGYTF	TGTGCCAGCAGCTCTCTCCTCGCAGGGGGCGTAGGCTACACCTTC
-	-	TRBV29-1	TRBJ2-5	CSVYRPGLFAKTQYF	TGCAGCGTTTACAGGCCGGGACTCTTCGCAAAGACCCAGTACTTC
once	TRBD1	TRBV6-5	TRBJ1-2	CASRLTGEEGYGYTF	TGTGCCAGCAGGCTAACAGGGGAAGAAGGCTATGGCTACACCTTC
-	-	TRBV5-1	TRBJ1-5	CASSLGFGGDQPQHF	TGCGCCAGCAGCTTGGGGTTCGGGGGGGATCAGCCCCAGCATTTT
few	TRBD1	TRBV30	TRBJ1-6	CAWPGTVLRSYNSPLHF	TGTGCCTGGCCCGGGACAGTCTTGCGCTCCTATAATTCACCCCTCCACTTT
-	-	TRBV6-1	TRBJ1-5	CASNEADQPQHF	TGTGCCAGCAATGAAGCCGATCAGCCCCAGCATTTT
-	-	TRBV29-1	TRBJ2-2	CSVAGDANTGELFF	TGCAGCGTTGCAGGGGACGCGAACACCGGGGAGCTGTTTTTT
-	TRBD2	TRBV6-5	TRBJ2-7	CASSSGGQGTYEQYF	TGTGCCAGCAGTTCGGGAGGTCAGGGTACCTACGAGCAGTACTTC
-	-	TRBV5-1	TRBJ2-6	CASSLVTAVRSGANVLTF	TGCGCCAGCAGCTTGGTTACAGCCGTTCGCTCTGGGGCCAACGTCCTGACTTTC
-	TRBD1	TRBV9	TRBJ1-4	CASSAGQGDEKLFF	TGTGCCAGCAGCGCGGGACAGGGGGATGAAAAACTGTTTTTT
-	-	TRBV27	TRBJ1-1	CASSLGGLGEAFF	TGTGCCAGCAGTTTAGGAGGGTTGGGTGAAGCTTTCTTT
-	TRBD1	TRBV6-5	TRBJ1-6	CASSRTGVDSPLHF	TGTGCCAGCAGTCGCACAGGGGTGGATTCACCCCTCCACTTT
-	TRBD1	TRBV5-4	TRBJ1-4	CASSPGGRGPDEKLFF	TGTGCCAGCAGCCCGGGGGGGAGGGGGCCGGATGAAAAACTGTTTTTT
-	-	TRBV6-5	TRBJ2-1	CASERVAYNEQFF	TGTGCCAGCGAGAGAGTCGCCTACAATGAGCAGTTCTTC
-	TRBD1	TRBV5-6	TRBJ1-5	CASSWGQGVNQPQHF	TGTGCCAGCAGCTGGGGACAGGGGGTTAATCAGCCCCAGCATTTT
-	TRBD2	TRBV5-1	TRBJ2-3	CASSLGTSGTDTQYF	TGCGCCAGCAGTTTGGGGACTAGCGGGACAGATACGCAGTATTTT
-	-	TRBV2	TRBJ2-3	CATTPRDSNTDTQYF	TGTGCCACCACCCCCCGGGACTCCAACACAGATACGCAGTATTTT
-	TRBD2	TRBV5-4	TRBJ2-1	CASSLFRGGTLGQNEQFF	TGTGCCAGCAGCTTGTTTCGGGGGGGGACACTGGGGCAGAATGAGCAGTTCTTC
-	-	TRBV5-5	TRBJ2-7	CASSSGGLGYEQYF	TGTGCCAGCAGCTCCGGCGGTCTGGGCTACGAGCAGTACTTC
-	TRBD1	TRBV3-1/TRBV3-2	TRBJ1-1	CASSLYRGTGDMNTEAFF	TGTGCCAGCAGCCTCTACAGGGGGACAGGCGATATGAACACTGAAGCTTTCTTT
once	TRBD1	TRBV18	TRBJ2-2	CASSLGQGATGELFF	TGTGCCAGCTCCCTCGGACAGGGGGCTACCGGGGAGCTGTTTTTT
few	TRBD1	TRBV7-9	TRBJ1-5	CASSSYQGADQPQHF	TGTGCCAGCAGCTCCTATCAGGGGGCGGATCAGCCCCAGCATTTT
-	TRBD1	TRBV7-9	TRBJ1-4	CASSLPGQTNEKLFF	TGTGCCAGCAGCTTGCCGGGACAGACTAATGAAAAACTGTTTTTT
-	-	TRBV6-4	TRBJ1-4	CASSEFGGSNEKLFF	TGTGCCAGCAGTGAATTCGGGGGGTCTAATGAAAAACTGTTTTTT
-	TRBD2	TRBV4-2	TRBJ2-3	CASSQERLASTDTQYF	TGTGCCAGCAGCCAAGAGCGACTAGCTAGCACAGATACGCAGTATTTT
few	TRBD1	TRBV5-4	TRBJ2-3	CASSSSWDSVDF	TGTGCCAGCAGCTCTTCGTGGGACAGCGTCGATTTT
-	-	TRBV29-1	TRBJ1-5	CSLGEGLDQPQHF	TGCAGCCTTGGGGAGGGGTTGGATCAGCCCCAGCATTTT
-	-	TRBV5-5	TRBJ1-1	CASSFIRLKGGTEAFF	TGTGCCAGCAGCTTCATACGACTAAAGGGCGGGACTGAAGCTTTCTTT
-	-	TRBV18	TRBJ2-1	CASSASPPRVMNEQFF	TGTGCCAGCTCAGCCAGCCCCCCTCGGGTGATGAATGAGCAGTTCTTC
-	TRBD1	TRBV3-1/TRBV3-2	TRBJ1-5	CASSLTGGQPQHF	TGTGCCAGCAGCCTTACAGGGGGACAGCCCCAGCATTTT
few	-	TRBV7-9	TRBJ2-2	CASRALGAGELFF	TGTGCCAGCAGAGCCTTAGGGGCCGGGGAGCTGTTTTTT
-	-	TRBV19	TRBJ1-2	CASSINREGGYTF	TGTGCCAGTAGTATAAACAGGGAAGGTGGCTACACCTTC
-	-	TRBV3-1/TRBV3-2	TRBJ2-5	CASSGQETQYF	TGTGCCAGCTCGGGGCAAGAGACCCAGTACTTC
-	TRBD1	TRBV28	TRBJ2-2	CASSPGGGNTGELFF	TGTGCCAGCAGTCCAGGGGGCGGGAACACCGGGGAGCTGTTTTTT
once	-	TRBV5-1	TRBJ1-1	CASSFLDTEAFF	TGCGCCAGCAGCTTCCTCGACACTGAAGCTTTCTTT
-	-	TRBV9	TRBJ1-4	CASSGRQPGTNEKLFF	TGTGCCAGCAGCGGACGACAGCCAGGGACTAATGAAAAACTGTTTTTT
few	-	TRBV19	TRBJ1-2	CASSILGGVLANYGYTF	TGTGCCAGTAGTATCCTCGGCGGGGTCCTAGCTAACTATGGCTACACCTTC
-	-	TRBV7-8	TRBJ2-7	CASTLLASYEQYF	TGTGCCAGCACTTTGCTAGCATCGTACGAGCAGTACTTC
-	-	TRBV28	TRBJ2-5	CASSSQGGSTQYF	TGTGCCAGCAGTTCGCAGGGGGGCTCGACCCAGTACTTC
-	TRBD1	TRBV28	TRBJ1-5	CASNPPGGLQPQHF	TGTGCCAGCAACCCGCCAGGGGGTCTTCAGCCCCAGCATTTT
-	-	TRBV5-1	TRBJ2-1	CASSFTGTDYNEQFF	TGCGCCAGCAGCTTTACCGGGACTGATTACAATGAGCAGTTCTTC
-	-	TRBV9	TRBJ1-1	CASSPTGGQNTEAFF	TGTGCCAGCAGCCCGACCGGGGGTCAGAACACTGAAGCTTTCTTT
-	-	TRBV6-5	TRBJ1-3	CASSRSSGNTIYF	TGTGCCAGCAGTCGTAGTAGCGGAAACACCATATATTTT
-	-	TRBV20-1	TRBJ2-3	CSAGADTQYF	TGCAGTGCGGGCGCAGATACGCAGTATTTT
-	-	TRBV20-1	TRBJ2-1	CSARGANEQFF	TGCAGTGCTAGAGGAGCCAATGAGCAGTTCTTC
once	TRBD1	TRBV2	TRBJ1-3	CAKTGAGNTIYF	TGTGCCAAGACAGGGGCGGGAAACACCATATATTTT
-	-	TRBV6-9	TRBJ1-2	CASSYRDKGRKCSYGYTF	TGTGCCAGCAGTTATAGGGACAAGGGCCGAAAATGCTCCTATGGCTACACCTTC
-	-	TRBV9	TRBJ2-2	CASSPEIGELFF	TGTGCCAGCAGCCCCGAGATCGGGGAGCTGTTTTTT
-	TRBD1	TRBV7-2	TRBJ1-6	CASSLVYRGGESPLHF	TGTGCCAGCAGCTTAGTTTACAGGGGTGGGGAATCACCCCTCCACTTT
-	TRBD1	TRBV18	TRBJ2-7	CASSPSRDRGSYEQYF	TGTGCCAGCTCACCCTCCCGGGACAGGGGTTCCTACGAGCAGTACTTC
-	TRBD1	TRBV7-8	TRBJ2-2	CASSLVARGPGGELFF	TGTGCCAGCAGCTTAGTCGCCAGGGGGCCTGGCGGGGAGCTGTTTTTT
-	-	TRBV10-2	TRBJ1-6	CASSLQGSSYNSPLHF	TGCGCCAGCAGCTTGCAGGGAAGCTCCTATAATTCACCCCTCCACTTT
-	-	TRBV28	TRBJ1-4	CASSLEGVLKLFF	TGTGCCAGCAGTTTAGAGGGCGTACTAAAACTGTTTTTT
-	TRBD1	TRBV6-4	TRBJ1-2	CASKSQGAPFNYGYTF	TGTGCCAGCAAGTCGCAGGGGGCTCCTTTTAACTATGGCTACACCTTC
-	-	TRBV6-5	TRBJ1-2	CASTLQVALGTNYTF	TGTGCCAGCACCCTCCAGGTTGCGCTGGGTACAAACTACACCTTC
once	-	TRBV5-1	TRBJ2-5	CASSITGTPGGTQYF	TGTGCCAGCAGCATCACCGGGACTCCTGGTGGAACCCAGTACTTC
-	TRBD1	TRBV2	TRBJ2-5	CAITDPGQQETQYF	TGTGCCATCACCGACCCGGGACAGCAAGAGACCCAGTACTTC